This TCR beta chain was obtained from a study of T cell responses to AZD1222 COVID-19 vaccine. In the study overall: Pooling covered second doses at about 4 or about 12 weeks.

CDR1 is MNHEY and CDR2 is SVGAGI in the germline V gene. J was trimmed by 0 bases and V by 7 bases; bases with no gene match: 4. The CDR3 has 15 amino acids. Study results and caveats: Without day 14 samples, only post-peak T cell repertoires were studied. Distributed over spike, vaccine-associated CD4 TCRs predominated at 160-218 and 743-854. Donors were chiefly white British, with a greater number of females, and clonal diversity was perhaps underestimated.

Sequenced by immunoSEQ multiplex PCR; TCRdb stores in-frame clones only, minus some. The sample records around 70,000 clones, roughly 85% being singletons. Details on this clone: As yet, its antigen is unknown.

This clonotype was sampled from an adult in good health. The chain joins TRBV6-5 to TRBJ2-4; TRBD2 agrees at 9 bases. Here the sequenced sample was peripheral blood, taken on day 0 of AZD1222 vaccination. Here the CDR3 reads CASTGLAIAKNIQYF. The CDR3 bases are TGTGCCAGCACTGGACTAGCGATAGCCAAAAACATTCAGTACTTC.